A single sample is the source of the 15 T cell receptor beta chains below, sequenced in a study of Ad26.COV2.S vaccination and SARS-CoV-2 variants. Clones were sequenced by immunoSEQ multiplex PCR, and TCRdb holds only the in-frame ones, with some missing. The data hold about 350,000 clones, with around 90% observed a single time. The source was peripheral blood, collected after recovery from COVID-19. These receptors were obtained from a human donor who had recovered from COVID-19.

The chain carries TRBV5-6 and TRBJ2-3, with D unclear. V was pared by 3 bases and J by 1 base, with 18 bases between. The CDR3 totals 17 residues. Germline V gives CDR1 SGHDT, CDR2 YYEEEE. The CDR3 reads CASSSLEYYRGTDTQYF. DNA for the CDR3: TGTGCCAGCAGCTCCCTCGAATACTACCGGGGCACAGATACGCAGTATTTT.

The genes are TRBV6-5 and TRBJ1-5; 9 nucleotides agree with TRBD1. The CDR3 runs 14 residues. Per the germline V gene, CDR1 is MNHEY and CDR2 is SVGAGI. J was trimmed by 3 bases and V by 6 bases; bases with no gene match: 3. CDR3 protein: CASRDRGDNQPQHF. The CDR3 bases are TGTGCCAGCAGGGACAGGGGCGACAATCAGCCCCAGCATTTT.

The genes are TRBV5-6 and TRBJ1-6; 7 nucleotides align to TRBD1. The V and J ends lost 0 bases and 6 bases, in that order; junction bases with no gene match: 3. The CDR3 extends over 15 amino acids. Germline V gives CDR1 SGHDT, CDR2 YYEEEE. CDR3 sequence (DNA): TGTGCCAGCAGCTTGGTGGCAGGGGGTAATTCACCCCTCCACTTT. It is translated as CASSLVAGGNSPLHF. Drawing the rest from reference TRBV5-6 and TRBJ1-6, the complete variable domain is DAGVTQSPTHLIKTRGQQVTLRCSPKSGHDTVSWYQQALGQGPQFIFQYYEEEERQRGNFPDRFSGHQFPNYSSELNVNALLLGDSALYLCASSLVAGGNSPLHFGNGTRLTVT.

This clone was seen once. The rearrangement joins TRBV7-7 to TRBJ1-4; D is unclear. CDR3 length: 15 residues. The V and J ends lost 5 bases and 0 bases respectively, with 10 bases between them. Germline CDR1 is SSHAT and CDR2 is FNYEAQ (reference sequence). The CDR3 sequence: CASSPTPSTNEKLFF. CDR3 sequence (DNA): TGTGCCAGCAGCCCGACCCCGTCAACTAATGAAAAACTGTTTTTT.

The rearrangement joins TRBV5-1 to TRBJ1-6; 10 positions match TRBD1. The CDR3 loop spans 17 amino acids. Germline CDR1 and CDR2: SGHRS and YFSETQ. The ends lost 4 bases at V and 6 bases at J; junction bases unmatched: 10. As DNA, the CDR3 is TGCGCCAGCAGCCCTTTCTCGGGACAGGGGACTAATTCACCCCTCCACTTT. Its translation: CASSPFSGQGTNSPLHF.

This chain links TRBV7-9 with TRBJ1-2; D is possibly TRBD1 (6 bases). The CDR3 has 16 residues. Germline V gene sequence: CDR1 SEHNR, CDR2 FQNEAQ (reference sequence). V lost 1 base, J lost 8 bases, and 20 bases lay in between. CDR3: CASSLVGGYRAGGYTF. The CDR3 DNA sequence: TGTGCCAGCAGCTTAGTCGGGGGTTACAGGGCGGGCGGCTACACCTTC.

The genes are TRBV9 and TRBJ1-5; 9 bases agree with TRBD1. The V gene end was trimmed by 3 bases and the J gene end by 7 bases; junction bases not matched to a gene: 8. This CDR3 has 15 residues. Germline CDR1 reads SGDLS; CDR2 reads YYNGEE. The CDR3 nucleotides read TGTGCCAGCAGCGCCGGGACAGGGTCAGGCCAGCCCCAGCATTTT. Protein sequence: CASSAGTGSGQPQHF.

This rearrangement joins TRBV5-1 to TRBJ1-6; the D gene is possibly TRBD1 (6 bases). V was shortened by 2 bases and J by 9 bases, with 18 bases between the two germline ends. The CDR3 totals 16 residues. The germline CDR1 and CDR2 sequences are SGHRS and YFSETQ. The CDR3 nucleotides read TGCGCCAGCAGCTTCCGGGGGGCAGGGGACGGTTCACCCCTCCACTTT. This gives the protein CASSFRGAGDGSPLHF. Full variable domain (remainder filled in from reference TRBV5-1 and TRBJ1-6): KAGVTQTPRYLIKTRGQQVTLSCSPISGHRSVSWYQQTPGQGLQFLFEYFSETQRNKGNFPGRFSGRQFSNSRSEMNVSTLELGDSALYLCASSFRGAGDGSPLHFGNGTRLTVT.

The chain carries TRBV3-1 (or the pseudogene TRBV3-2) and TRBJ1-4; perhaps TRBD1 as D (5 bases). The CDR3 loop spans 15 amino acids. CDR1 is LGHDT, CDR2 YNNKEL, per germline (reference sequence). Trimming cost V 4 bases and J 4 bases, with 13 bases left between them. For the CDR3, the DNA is TGTGCCAGCAGCCCTTTGACAGCCTATAATGAAAAACTGTTTTTT. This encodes CASSPLTAYNEKLFF.

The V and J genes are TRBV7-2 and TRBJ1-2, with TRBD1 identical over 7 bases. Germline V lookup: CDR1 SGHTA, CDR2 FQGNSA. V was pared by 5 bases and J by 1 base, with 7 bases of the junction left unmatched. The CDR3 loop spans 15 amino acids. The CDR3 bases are TGTGCCAGCAGCCCGGAGGGGGCGCGTAACTATGGCTACACCTTC. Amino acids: CASSPEGARNYGYTF.

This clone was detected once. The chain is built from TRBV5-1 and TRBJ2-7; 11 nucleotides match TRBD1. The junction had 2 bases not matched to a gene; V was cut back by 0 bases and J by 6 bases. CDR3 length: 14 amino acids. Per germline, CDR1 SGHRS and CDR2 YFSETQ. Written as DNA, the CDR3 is TGCGCCAGCAGCTTGGCGGACAGGGGGCGCGAGCAGTACTTC. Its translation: CASSLADRGREQYF.

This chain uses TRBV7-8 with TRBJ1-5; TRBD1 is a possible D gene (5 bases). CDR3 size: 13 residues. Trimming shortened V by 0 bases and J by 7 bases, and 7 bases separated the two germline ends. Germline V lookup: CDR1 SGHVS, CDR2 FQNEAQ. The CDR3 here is CASSLAGEQPQHF. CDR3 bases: TGTGCCAGCAGCTTAGCAGGGGAACAGCCCCAGCATTTT.

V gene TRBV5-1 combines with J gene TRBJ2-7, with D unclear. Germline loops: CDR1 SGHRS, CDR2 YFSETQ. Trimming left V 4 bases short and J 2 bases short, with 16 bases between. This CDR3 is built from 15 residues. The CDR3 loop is CASSGVSDPTYEQYF. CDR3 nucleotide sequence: TGCGCCAGCAGCGGGGTAAGTGACCCTACCTACGAGCAGTACTTC.

DNA of the CDR3: TGTGCCAGCAGCTTGCGGGGCCAGGGGGTCACCGGGGAGCTGTTTTTT. This translates into CASSLRGQGVTGELFF. This chain links TRBV5-4 with TRBJ2-2; TRBD1 matches 7 bases. This CDR3 has 16 residues. Germline V lookup: CDR1 SGHNT, CDR2 YYREEE (reference sequence). Trimming at V came to 1 base and at J to 4 bases, leaving 7 bases not matched to a gene.

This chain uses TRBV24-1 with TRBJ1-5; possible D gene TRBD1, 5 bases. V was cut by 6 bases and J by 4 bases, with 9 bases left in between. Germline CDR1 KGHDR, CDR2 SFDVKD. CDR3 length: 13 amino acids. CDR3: CATSQGGNQPQHF. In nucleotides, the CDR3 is TGTGCCACCAGTCAGGGTGGAAATCAGCCCCAGCATTTT.